The clone carrying this T cell receptor beta chain came up many times. The antigen is not known. Unique molecular identifiers featured in how the TCRbeta library was prepared. TCRdb reprocessed the PCR reads via MiXCR and lists one record per CDR3 protein. The profile covers roughly 300,000 distinct CDR3 sequences, with 11% appearing a single time and 23% taken by the ten largest. In germline, CDR1 is MNHEY, CDR2 SMNVEV (reference sequence). Trimming stripped 3 bases from V and 8 bases from J, with 13 bases between. CDR3 size: 13 residues. The sample originates from a study of T-cell reconstitution after alpha-beta-depleted transplantation in children. Study-level points and caveats: At one year after transplant, newly produced T cells mostly accounted for T-cell counts and diversity. At day 60, the high TCRbeta diversity found in some patients originated from recipient T cells and thymic progenitors that had survived. About two months after transplant, alpha-beta T cells reportedly came from several hundred expanded graft clones.

The genes are TRBV27 and TRBJ1-2; D gene unclear. This TCR came from a male patient aged 2-9 years who had a stem cell transplant for chronic granulomatous disease, so the T cells may come from the graft donor. The sample in question was peripheral blood, obtained 180 days after TCRalphabeta/CD19-depleted stem cell transplant. CDR3 protein: CASSFSAFLGYTF. CDR3 DNA sequence: TGTGCCAGCAGTTTTTCAGCCTTTCTAGGCTACACCTTC.